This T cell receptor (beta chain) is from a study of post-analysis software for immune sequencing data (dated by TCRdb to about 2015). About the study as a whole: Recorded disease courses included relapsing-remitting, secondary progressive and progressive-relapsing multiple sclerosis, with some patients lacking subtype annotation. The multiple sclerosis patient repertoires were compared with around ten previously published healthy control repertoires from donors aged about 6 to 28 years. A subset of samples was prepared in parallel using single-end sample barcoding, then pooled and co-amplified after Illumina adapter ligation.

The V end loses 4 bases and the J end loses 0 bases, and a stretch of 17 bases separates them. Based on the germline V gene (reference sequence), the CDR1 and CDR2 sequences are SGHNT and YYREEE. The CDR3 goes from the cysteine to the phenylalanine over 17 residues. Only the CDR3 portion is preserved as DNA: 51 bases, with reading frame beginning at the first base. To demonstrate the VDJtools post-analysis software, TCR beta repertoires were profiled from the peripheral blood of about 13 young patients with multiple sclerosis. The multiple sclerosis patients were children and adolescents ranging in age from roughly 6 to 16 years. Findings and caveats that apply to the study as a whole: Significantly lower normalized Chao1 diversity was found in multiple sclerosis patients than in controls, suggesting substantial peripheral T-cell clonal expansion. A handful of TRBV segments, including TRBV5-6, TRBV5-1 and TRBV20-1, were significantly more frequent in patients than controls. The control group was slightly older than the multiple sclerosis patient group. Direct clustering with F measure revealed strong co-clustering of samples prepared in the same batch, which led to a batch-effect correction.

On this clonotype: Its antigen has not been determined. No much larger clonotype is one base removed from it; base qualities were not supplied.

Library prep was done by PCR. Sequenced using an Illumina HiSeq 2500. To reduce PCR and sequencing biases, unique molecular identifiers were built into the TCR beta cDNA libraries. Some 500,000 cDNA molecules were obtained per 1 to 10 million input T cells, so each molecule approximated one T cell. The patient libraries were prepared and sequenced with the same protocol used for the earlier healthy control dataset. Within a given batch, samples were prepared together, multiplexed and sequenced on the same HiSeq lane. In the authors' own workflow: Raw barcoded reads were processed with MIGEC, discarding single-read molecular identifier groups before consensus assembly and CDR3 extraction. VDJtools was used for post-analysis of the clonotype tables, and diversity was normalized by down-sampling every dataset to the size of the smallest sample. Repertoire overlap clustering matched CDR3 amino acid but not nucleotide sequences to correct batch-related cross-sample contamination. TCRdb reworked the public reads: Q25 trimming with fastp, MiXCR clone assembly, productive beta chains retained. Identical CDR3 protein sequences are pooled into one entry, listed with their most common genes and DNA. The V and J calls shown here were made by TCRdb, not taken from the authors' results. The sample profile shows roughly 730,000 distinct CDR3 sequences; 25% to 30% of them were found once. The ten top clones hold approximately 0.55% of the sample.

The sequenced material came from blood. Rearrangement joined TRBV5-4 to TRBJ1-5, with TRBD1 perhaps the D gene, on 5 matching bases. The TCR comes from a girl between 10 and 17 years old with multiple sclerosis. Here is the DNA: TGTGCCAGCAGCCTCCCCCCGCGGGGGGATAGCAATCAGCCCCAGCATTTT. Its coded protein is CASSLPPRGDSNQPQHF.